This TCR beta chain is drawn from a study of cytomegalovirus exposure and HLA in healthy donors. General study findings and limits: V- and J-gene trimming of TCR beta was linked (in a later analysis) to a missense DCLRE1C variant. Presence/absence analysis assumed near-uniform sequencing depth across donors. Under in vitro conditions, three CMV-associated chains were confirmed as specific for CMV antigens.

The ends were cut back, 1 base at V and 5 bases at J, with 16 bases in the middle. This CDR3 has 16 amino acids. Per germline, CDR1 SEHNR and CDR2 FQNEAQ (reference sequence). The PCR employed 60 Vbeta primers together with 13 Jbeta primers. In the original analysis: Unique TCR beta chains numbered around 80 million in a later analysis, with roughly 10 million shared. The method was immunoSEQ multiplex PCR; TCRdb's version includes in-frame clones alone and lacks a portion of them. For V, J and clone size, that table is used; D and trimming come from the DNA. The sample has 34,000 or so clones. A remark on this clone: As yet, its antigen is unknown.

The clonotype was recovered from a female donor in good health and CMV-seronegative. V and J are TRBV7-9 and TRBJ2-3; a possible D gene is TRBD2 (7 bases). The sequencing input was PBMCs. The CDR3 spells CASSLVGGGQKDTQYF. The CDR3 nucleotides read TGTGCCAGCAGCTTAGTGGGGGGGGGCCAGAAAGATACGCAGTATTTT.